There are a few counts of the clone carrying this TCR beta chain. This record belongs to a study of T-cell reconstitution after alpha-beta-depleted transplantation in children. This sample's TCRbeta library carried unique molecular identifier barcodes. TCRdb reanalysed the PCR reads using MiXCR and keeps one entry per CDR3 protein. The table shows roughly 350,000 distinct CDR3 sequences, with 9% to 12% occurring only once. This receptor was identified in a human donor who donated a stem cell graft to a child with acute lymphoblastic leukemia. The sample was PBMCs from the stem cell graft donor, taken from the stem cell graft.

In DNA form, the CDR3 reads TGTGCCAGCAGCGCCCCCGGGACAGGGAACCATGAGCAGTTCTTC. Translating it yields CASSAPGTGNHEQFF. The V gene is TRBV7-9, the J gene TRBJ2-1; TRBD1 agrees at 9 bases. The CDR3 is 15 amino acids. V lost 5 bases to trimming and J lost 8 bases; unmatched junction nucleotides: 10. Germline assignment: CDR1 SEHNR and CDR2 FQNEAQ (reference sequence).